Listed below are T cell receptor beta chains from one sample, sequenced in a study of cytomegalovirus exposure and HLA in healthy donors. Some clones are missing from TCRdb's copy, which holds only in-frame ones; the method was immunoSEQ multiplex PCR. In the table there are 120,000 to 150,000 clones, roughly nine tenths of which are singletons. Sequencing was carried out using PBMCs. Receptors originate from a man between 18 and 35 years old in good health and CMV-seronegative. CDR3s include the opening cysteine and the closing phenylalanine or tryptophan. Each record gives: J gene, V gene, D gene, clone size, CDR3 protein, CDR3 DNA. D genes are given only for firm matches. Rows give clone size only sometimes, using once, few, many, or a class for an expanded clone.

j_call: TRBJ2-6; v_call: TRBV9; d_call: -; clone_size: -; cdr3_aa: CASSVENVRRGPTGANVLTF; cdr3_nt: TGTGCCAGCAGCGTCGAGAACGTGCGCAGGGGCCCCACTGGGGCCAACGTCCTGACTTTC
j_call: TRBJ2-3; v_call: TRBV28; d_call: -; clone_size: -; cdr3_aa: CASSSPTGPMDTQYF; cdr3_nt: TGTGCCAGCAGTTCCCCCACAGGACCCATGGATACGCAGTATTTT
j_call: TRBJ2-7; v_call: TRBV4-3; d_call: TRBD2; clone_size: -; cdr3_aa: CASSQDRLAEAYEQYF; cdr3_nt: TGCGCCAGCAGCCAAGACCGACTAGCGGAAGCCTACGAGCAGTACTTC
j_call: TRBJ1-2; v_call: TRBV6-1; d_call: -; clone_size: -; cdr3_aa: CASSEFLNYGYTF; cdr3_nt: TGTGCCAGCAGTGAATTTCTTAACTATGGCTACACCTTC
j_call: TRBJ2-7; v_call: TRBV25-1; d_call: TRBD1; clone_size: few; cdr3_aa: CASSGNDRGTQEQYF; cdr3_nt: TGTGCCAGCAGTGGCAATGACAGGGGGACGCAAGAGCAGTACTTC
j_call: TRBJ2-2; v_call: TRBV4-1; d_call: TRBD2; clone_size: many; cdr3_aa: CATGTSGAGELFF; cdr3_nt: TGCGCCACCGGGACTAGCGGGGCCGGGGAGCTGTTTTTT
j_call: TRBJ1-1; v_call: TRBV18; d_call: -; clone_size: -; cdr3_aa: CASSPSIQGDTEAFF; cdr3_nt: TGTGCCAGCTCACCAAGTATCCAGGGCGACACTGAAGCTTTCTTT
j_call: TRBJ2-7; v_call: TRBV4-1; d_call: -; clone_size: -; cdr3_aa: CASSQDRQNSYEQYF; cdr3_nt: TGCGCCAGCAGCCAAGATCGACAAAACTCCTACGAGCAGTACTTC
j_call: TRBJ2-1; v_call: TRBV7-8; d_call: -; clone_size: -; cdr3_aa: CASSLATLYNEQFF; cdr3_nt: TGTGCCAGCAGCTTAGCCACTCTATACAATGAGCAGTTCTTC
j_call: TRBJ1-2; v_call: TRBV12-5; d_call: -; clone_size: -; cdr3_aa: CASGLVLNRPNYGYTF; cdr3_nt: TGTGCTAGTGGTTTGGTACTTAACAGGCCTAACTATGGCTACACCTTC
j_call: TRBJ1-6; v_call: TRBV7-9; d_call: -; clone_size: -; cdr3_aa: CASSFGRSNSPLHF; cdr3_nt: TGTGCCAGCAGCTTCGGGAGATCTAATTCACCCCTCCACTTT
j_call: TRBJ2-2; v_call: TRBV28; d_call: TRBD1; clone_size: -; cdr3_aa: CASSTGQGNTGELFF; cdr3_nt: TGTGCCAGCAGTACGGGACAGGGGAACACCGGGGAGCTGTTTTTT
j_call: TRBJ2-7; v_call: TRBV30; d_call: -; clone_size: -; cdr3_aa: CAWMSWGRVSDEQYF; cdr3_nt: TGTGCCTGGATGTCATGGGGCAGGGTCAGCGACGAGCAGTACTTC
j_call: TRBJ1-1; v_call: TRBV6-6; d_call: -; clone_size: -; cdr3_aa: CASSPRTAEAFF; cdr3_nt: TGTGCCAGCAGCCCCCGAACGGCTGAAGCTTTCTTT
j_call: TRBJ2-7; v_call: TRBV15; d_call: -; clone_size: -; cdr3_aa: CATSRDGGFYEQYF; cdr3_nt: TGTGCCACCAGCAGAGATGGGGGGTTTTACGAGCAGTACTTC
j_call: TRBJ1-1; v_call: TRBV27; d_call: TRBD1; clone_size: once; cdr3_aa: CASSARDRGFGRNTEAFF; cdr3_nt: TGTGCCAGCAGTGCCCGGGACAGGGGGTTCGGAAGGAACACTGAAGCTTTCTTT
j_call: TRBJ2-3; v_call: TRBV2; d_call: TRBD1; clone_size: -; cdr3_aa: CASLRTGSDTQYF; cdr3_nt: TGTGCCAGCCTAAGGACAGGTTCAGATACGCAGTATTTT
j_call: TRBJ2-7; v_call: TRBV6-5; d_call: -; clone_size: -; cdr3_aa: CASSYSQGGREYF; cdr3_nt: TGTGCCAGCAGTTACTCCCAGGGGGGTCGAGAGTACTTC
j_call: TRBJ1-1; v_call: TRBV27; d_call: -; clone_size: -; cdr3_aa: CASSLFWGDTEAFF; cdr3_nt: TGTGCCAGCAGTTTATTTTGGGGGGACACTGAAGCTTTCTTT
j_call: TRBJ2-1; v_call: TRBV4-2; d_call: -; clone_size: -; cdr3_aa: CASSHLGGRYNEQFF; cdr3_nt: TGTGCCAGCAGCCACTTGGGGGGGCGATACAATGAGCAGTTCTTC
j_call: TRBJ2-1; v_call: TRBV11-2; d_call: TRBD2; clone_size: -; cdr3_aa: CASTLGGDEQFF; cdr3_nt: TGTGCCAGCACCCTCGGGGGGGATGAGCAGTTCTTC
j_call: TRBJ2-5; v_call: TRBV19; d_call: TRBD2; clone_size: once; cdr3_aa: CASSTREVRGETQYF; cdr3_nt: TGTGCCAGTAGTACGCGGGAGGTTAGAGGGGAGACCCAGTACTTC
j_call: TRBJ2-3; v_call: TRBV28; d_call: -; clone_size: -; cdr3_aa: CASTPLGRVRDTQYF; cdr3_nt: TGTGCCAGCACCCCTTTGGGCAGGGTGAGAGATACGCAGTATTTT
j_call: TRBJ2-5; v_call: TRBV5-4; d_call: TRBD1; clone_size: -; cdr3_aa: CASSWGQPQETQYF; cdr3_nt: TGTGCCAGCAGCTGGGGACAGCCTCAAGAGACCCAGTACTTC
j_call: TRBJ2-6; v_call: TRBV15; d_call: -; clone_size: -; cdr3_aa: CATSSRLGSGANVLTF; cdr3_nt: TGTGCCACCAGCAGCCGTCTAGGCTCTGGGGCCAACGTCCTGACTTTC
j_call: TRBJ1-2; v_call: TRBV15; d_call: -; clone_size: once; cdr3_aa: CATSKRQESQSCTF; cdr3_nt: TGTGCCACCAGCAAACGACAGGAGTCCCAGAGCTGCACCTTC
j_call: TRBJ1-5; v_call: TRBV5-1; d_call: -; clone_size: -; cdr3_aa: CASSSKRVQPQHF; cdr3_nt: TGCGCCAGCAGCAGTAAGAGGGTTCAGCCCCAGCATTTT
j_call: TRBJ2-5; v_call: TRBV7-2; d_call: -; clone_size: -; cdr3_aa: CASSPAKGWGDEETQYF; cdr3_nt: TGTGCCAGCAGCCCCGCGAAGGGCTGGGGGGACGAAGAGACCCAGTACTTC
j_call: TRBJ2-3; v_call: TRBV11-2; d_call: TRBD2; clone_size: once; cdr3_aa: CASTTVGGRAGVGTDTQYF; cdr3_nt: TGTGCCAGCACTACCGTGGGCGGGAGGGCCGGCGTGGGCACAGATACGCAGTATTTT
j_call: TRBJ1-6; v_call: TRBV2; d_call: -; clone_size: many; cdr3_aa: CASKGDYNSPLHF; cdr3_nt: TGTGCCAGCAAGGGGGACTATAATTCACCCCTCCACTTT
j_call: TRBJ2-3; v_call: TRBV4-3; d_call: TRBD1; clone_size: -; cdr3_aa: CASSQNPGQGLDTQYF; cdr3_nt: TGCGCCAGCAGCCAGAACCCGGGACAGGGGCTGGATACGCAGTATTTT
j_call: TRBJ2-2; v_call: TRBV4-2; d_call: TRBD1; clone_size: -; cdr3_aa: CASSRDRVTGELFF; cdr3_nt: TGTGCCAGCAGCCGGGACAGGGTAACCGGGGAGCTGTTTTTT
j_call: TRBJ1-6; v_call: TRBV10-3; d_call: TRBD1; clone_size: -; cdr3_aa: CAIGQGPNSPLHF; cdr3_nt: TGTGCCATAGGACAGGGGCCCAATTCACCCCTCCACTTT
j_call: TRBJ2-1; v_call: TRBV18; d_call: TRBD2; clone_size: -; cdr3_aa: CASSPPGLAGVNEQFF; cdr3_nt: TGTGCCAGCTCACCCCCGGGACTAGCGGGAGTCAATGAGCAGTTCTTC
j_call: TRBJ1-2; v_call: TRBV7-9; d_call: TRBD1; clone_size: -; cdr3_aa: CAILGDRVYGYTF; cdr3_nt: TGTGCCATCTTGGGGGACAGGGTATATGGCTACACCTTC
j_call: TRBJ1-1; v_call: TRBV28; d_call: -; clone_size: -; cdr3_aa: CASSPGQKMNTEAFF; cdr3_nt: TGTGCCAGCAGTCCTGGACAGAAAATGAACACTGAAGCTTTCTTT
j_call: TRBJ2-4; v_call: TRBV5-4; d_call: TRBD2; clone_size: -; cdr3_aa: CASSPGGTSVAKNIQYF; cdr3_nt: TGTGCCAGCAGCCCTGGGGGTACTAGCGTAGCCAAAAACATTCAGTACTTC
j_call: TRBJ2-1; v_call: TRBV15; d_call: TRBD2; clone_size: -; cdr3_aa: CATSSQLRLAGGYNEQFF; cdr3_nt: TGTGCCACCAGCTCCCAATTGAGGTTAGCGGGGGGATACAATGAGCAGTTCTTC
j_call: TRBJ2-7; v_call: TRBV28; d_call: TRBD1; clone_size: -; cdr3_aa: CASSPLTGGLHEQYF; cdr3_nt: TGTGCCAGCAGTCCCCTGACAGGGGGTCTACACGAGCAGTACTTC
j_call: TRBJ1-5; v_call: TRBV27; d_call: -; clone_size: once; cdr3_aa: CATRGGTSNQPQHF; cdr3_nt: TGTGCCACCCGGGGCGGGACCAGCAATCAGCCCCAGCATTTT
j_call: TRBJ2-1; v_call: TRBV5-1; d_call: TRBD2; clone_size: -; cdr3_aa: CASSLRTSYNEQFF; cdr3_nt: TGCGCCAGCAGCCTCCGGACTAGCTACAATGAGCAGTTCTTC
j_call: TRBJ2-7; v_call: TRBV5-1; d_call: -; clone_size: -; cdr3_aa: CASSLDPQGPLEQYF; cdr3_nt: TGCGCCAGCAGCTTGGACCCGCAGGGGCCCCTCGAGCAGTACTTC
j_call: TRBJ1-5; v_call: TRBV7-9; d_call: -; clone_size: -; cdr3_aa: CASQGSYSNQPQHF; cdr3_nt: TGTGCCAGCCAAGGGAGTTATAGCAATCAGCCCCAGCATTTT
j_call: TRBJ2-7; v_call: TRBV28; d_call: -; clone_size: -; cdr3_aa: CASSPFSALSSYEQYF; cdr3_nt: TGTGCCAGCAGCCCTTTCTCTGCCCTGAGCTCCTACGAGCAGTACTTC